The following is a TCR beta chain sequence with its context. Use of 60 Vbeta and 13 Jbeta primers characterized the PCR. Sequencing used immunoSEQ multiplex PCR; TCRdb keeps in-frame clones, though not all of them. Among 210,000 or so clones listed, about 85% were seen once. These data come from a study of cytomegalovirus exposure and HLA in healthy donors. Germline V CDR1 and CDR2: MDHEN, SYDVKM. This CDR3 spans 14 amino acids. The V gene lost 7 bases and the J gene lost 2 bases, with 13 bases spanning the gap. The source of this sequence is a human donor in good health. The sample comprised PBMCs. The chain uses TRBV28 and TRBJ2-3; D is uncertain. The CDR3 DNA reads TGTGCCAGCACCCCATCAGATCTCACAGATACGCAGTATTTT. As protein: CASTPSDLTDTQYF. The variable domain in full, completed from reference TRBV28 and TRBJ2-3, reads DVKVTQSSRYLVKRTGEKVFLECVQDMDHENMFWYRQDPGLGLRLIYFSYDVKMKEKGDIPEGYSVSREKKERFSLILESASTNQTSMYLCASTPSDLTDTQYFGPGTRLTVL.